The present T cell receptor (beta chain) was sequenced within a study of T-cell memory formation after mild COVID-19. Study findings and constraints: A second wave of clones peaked on day 37, and their SARS-CoV-2 specificity went unconfirmed. Within pre-infection memory, some responding clones were found, suggesting cross-reactive memory joined. Shrinking CD4+ clones resided mostly in CM and EM, and CD8+ ones in EMRA.

It was 5'RACE with constant-segment primers that produced the TCR alpha and TCR beta cDNA libraries, which carried sample barcodes and UMIs. A single record per CDR3 protein comes from TCRdb applying MiXCR to the 5' RACE reads. This sample carries over 10,000 distinct CDR3 sequences, more than 10% of them seen once, and the ten largest clones take roughly half. CDR1 is SGHAT and CDR2 is FQNNGV in the germline V gene. The CDR3 runs to 15 residues. The ends lost 1 base at V and 0 bases at J; junction bases unmatched: 3. This clonotype ranks as medium-sized (0.01 to 0.1%). What it binds is unknown. The chain links TRBV11-2 to TRBJ2-7; 7 bases fit TRBD2. Sequenced sample: PBMCs or a T cell subset sorted from them (not recorded which). The TCR comes from an adult woman who had mild COVID-19 (a few samples of this study predate the infection). Cell type and time point are not known. The CDR3 DNA sequence: TGTGCCAGCAGCTTAGGAGCGGGGAGCTCCTACGAGCAGTACTTC. As protein: CASSLGAGSSYEQYF.